A selection of T cell receptor beta chains follows, all from one sample in a study of cytomegalovirus exposure and HLA in healthy donors. Sequencing was performed with immunoSEQ multiplex PCR; in TCRdb, only in-frame clones are kept and a portion is missing. This sample has 120,000 or so clones, with approximately 80% found just once. The sequenced material came from PBMCs. All receptors come from a man aged 40-55 years in good health and CMV-seronegative. The CDR3 runs from the conserved cysteine through the conserved F or W.

v_gene,j_gene,CDR3aa
TRBV19,TRBJ2-7,CASSIVGATTEEQYF
TRBV6-5,TRBJ1-1,CASRETGGPEAFF
TRBV6-1,TRBJ1-2,CASSSSFYGYTF
TRBV28,TRBJ1-5,CASSLWTGNQPQHF
TRBV7-2,TRBJ2-7,CASSSDRGTYEQYF
TRBV4-3,TRBJ2-7,CARPRPRRAGSYEQYF
TRBV6-1,TRBJ1-1,CASDGGGGDPEAFF
TRBV7-9,TRBJ1-1,CASSPGGTVNTEAFF
TRBV28,TRBJ1-2,CASSPSGYGYTF
TRBV7-8,TRBJ2-7,CASSGGTGGFNEQYF
TRBV7-9,TRBJ2-1,CAGAGDEQFF
TRBV7-3,TRBJ1-1,CASSLGGDTEAFF
TRBV7-8,TRBJ2-1,CASSLASQGRNNEQFF
TRBV7-9,TRBJ2-6,CASSSPPWGAGANVLTF
TRBV28,TRBJ1-5,CASSLDIYSNQPQHF
TRBV5-1,TRBJ2-3,CASSLAGGRGADTQYF
TRBV10-3,TRBJ2-5,CAIRQGKETQYF
TRBV7-6,TRBJ2-2,CASSLGGGSNTGELFF
TRBV19,TRBJ1-1,CASSFWGRMNTEAFF
TRBV7-9,TRBJ2-3,CASSLLRGADTQYF
TRBV10-3,TRBJ1-1,CAISESRGSAFF
TRBV14,TRBJ1-6,CASSQDDRGNSPLHF
TRBV5-1,TRBJ2-3,CASSLMGPRDTQYF
TRBV2,TRBJ1-1,CARTLGSRIEAFF
TRBV7-9,TRBJ2-4,CASSPGVAKNIQYF
TRBV5-4,TRBJ2-5,CASSLLRTDETQYF
TRBV9,TRBJ2-2,CASSQRGLGTGELFF
TRBV4-3,TRBJ1-3,CASSQDRLISGNTIYF
TRBV30,TRBJ2-3,CAWKVDAGTQYF
TRBV11-3,TRBJ2-3,CASSPRDTDTQYF
TRBV4-3,TRBJ1-2,CASSWGVGGRGRGALDGYTF
TRBV28,TRBJ1-3,CASSSSPYSGNTIYF
TRBV7-6,TRBJ2-1,CASSSLSGLAPDNEQFF
TRBV19,TRBJ1-1,CASSKYTGNTEAFF
TRBV6-5,TRBJ2-3,CASSYASGGTDTQYF
TRBV7-9,TRBJ2-1,CASTIRLGARDNNEQFF
TRBV7-2,TRBJ1-3,CASSLPGQGGNTIYF
TRBV6-6,TRBJ1-2,CASSPDRIYGYTF
TRBV2,TRBJ1-5,CASSIGTASNQPQHF
TRBV4-2,TRBJ2-6,CASSHSLPRNSGANVLTF
TRBV11-3,TRBJ2-3,CASSLDVAGDTDTQYF
TRBV30,TRBJ1-1,CAWSVPSEAFF
TRBV19,TRBJ1-1,CATTEGNTEAFF
TRBV7-2,TRBJ1-6,CASSLDGRINSPLHF
TRBV7-2,TRBJ1-4,CASSPLGEKLFF
TRBV5-1,TRBJ1-1,CASKQQGNTEAFF
TRBV23-1,TRBJ1-5,CASTGSPLNQPQHF
TRBV5-8,TRBJ2-7,CASRRQNEQYF
TRBV2,TRBJ2-3,CASSRITGAVTDTQYF
TRBV5-1,TRBJ1-1,CASSFTGAENTEAFF
TRBV30,TRBJ1-4,CAWSRTGFNEKLFF
TRBV28,TRBJ2-7,CASSLSLASHEQYF
TRBV7-3,TRBJ2-3,CASSLIGGDLADTQYF
TRBV7-3,TRBJ2-7,CASSKGGTGDYEQYF
TRBV9,TRBJ2-7,CASSVGSSGGEQYF
TRBV5-1,TRBJ2-7,CASSLEPATAYEQYF
TRBV9,TRBJ1-3,CASSLTDSGNTIYF
TRBV6-5,TRBJ1-2,CASGDRPYGYTF